This TCR beta chain emerged from a study of blood T cells in healthy people across ages. In the study overall: Template-switching capture recovered about one barcoded beta molecule per two T cells. Study observations and caveats: Long-lived donors carried more naive CD4+ cells and greater diversity than aged donors.

Combining a sample-barcoded 5' primer with a J-beta primer mix, a second PCR ran for about 6 to 12 cycles. TCRdb redid the calling of the 5' RACE reads with MiXCR, one entry per CDR3 protein. The sample includes roughly 900,000 distinct CDR3 sequences, around 46% of them seen just once. Trimming took 6 bases from V and 4 from J; bases not matched to a gene: 5. This CDR3 region has 14 residues. The germline CDR1 and CDR2 sequences are ENHRY and SYGVKD. Total RNA was isolated from each sample in quantities of at least 6 micrograms. On this clonotype: Its antigen is as yet unknown.

Sequenced: blood. The chain is built from TRBV10-3 and TRBJ2-1, with TRBD2 identical over 8 bases. This clonotype was obtained from a man younger than 40 in good health. In nucleotides, the CDR3 is TGTGCCATCAGATTTAGCGGGGTTTACAATGAGCAGTTCTTC. It codes for CAIRFSGVYNEQFF.